This is a list of T cell receptor beta chains from one sample in a study of beta chain features in type 1 diabetes. Produced via immunoSEQ multiplex PCR; TCRdb's table is partial and in-frame only. The profile shows just over 600,000 clones, about a sixth of them singletons. The sequencing sample was made of naive CD4+ T cells from blood. The source is a man between 18 and 35 years old in good health. The CDR3 runs from the conserved cysteine through the conserved F or W. Fields, in order: V gene, J gene, CDR3 protein.

V: TRBV7-4
J: TRBJ1-1
CDR3: CASSFPDRDTEAFF

V: TRBV5-1
J: TRBJ1-1
CDR3: CASSLVVRVKNTEAFF

V: TRBV5-1
J: TRBJ2-7
CDR3: CASSTQGGEQYF

V: TRBV6-6
J: TRBJ2-1
CDR3: CASSPRAGGYNEQFF

V: TRBV7-7
J: TRBJ2-1
CDR3: CASSLSQAGTNEQFF

V: TRBV4-1
J: TRBJ2-1
CDR3: CASSQEGTSGRIGRGTYNEQFF

V: TRBV19
J: TRBJ1-1
CDR3: CASRAQGDTEAFF

V: TRBV7-3
J: TRBJ1-1
CDR3: CASSATGGTEAFF

V: TRBV5-6
J: TRBJ1-2
CDR3: CASSSYRDHYGYTF

V: TRBV5-4
J: TRBJ1-6
CDR3: CASSLVRGNYNSPLHF

V: TRBV4-3
J: TRBJ2-7
CDR3: CASSQVLGSYEQYF

V: TRBV6-1
J: TRBJ1-2
CDR3: CASSDPQGVYGYTF

V: TRBV5-4
J: TRBJ1-1
CDR3: CASSTGQGGMNTEAFF

V: TRBV4-3
J: TRBJ2-7
CDR3: CASGTPYEQYF

V: TRBV10-3
J: TRBJ1-5
CDR3: CAIREGLVSNQPQHF

V: TRBV7-2
J: TRBJ2-5
CDR3: CASSLGVTQYF

V: TRBV23-1
J: TRBJ2-7
CDR3: CASSQPGGTVGTRGEQYF

V: TRBV28
J: TRBJ2-1
CDR3: CASSFSDPNEQFF

V: TRBV7-2
J: TRBJ1-2
CDR3: CASSSQGGQGIYGYTF

V: TRBV5-1
J: TRBJ2-6
CDR3: CASSLGQGEANVLTF

V: TRBV19
J: TRBJ2-5
CDR3: CASSPGGAPKLSQYF

V: TRBV21-1
J: TRBJ2-7
CDR3: CASVLPRQGREQYF

V: TRBV6-5
J: TRBJ1-5
CDR3: CASSSLGLQGGQPQHF

V: TRBV5-1
J: TRBJ1-1
CDR3: CASSSGGSDTEAFF

V: TRBV5-1
J: TRBJ1-2
CDR3: CASSIGTGKGYTF

V: TRBV5-4
J: TRBJ2-5
CDR3: CVSSLALLAGVETQYF

V: TRBV20-1
J: TRBJ2-5
CDR3: CSAVHQETQYF

V: TRBV9
J: TRBJ1-5
CDR3: CASSVAPDSNQPQHF

V: TRBV6-5
J: TRBJ2-3
CDR3: CASTDLGQGTDTQYF

V: TRBV18
J: TRBJ2-7
CDR3: CASSPQGRKYEQYF

V: TRBV7-2
J: TRBJ2-3
CDR3: CASSLVLAGGKEYF

V: TRBV4-3
J: TRBJ2-3
CDR3: CASSQADDVGNTQYF

V: TRBV21-1
J: TRBJ2-2
CDR3: CASTRMTGRNTGELFF

V: TRBV9
J: TRBJ2-3
CDR3: CASGGQVSTDTQYF

V: TRBV30
J: TRBJ1-1
CDR3: CAWRTGPNTEASF

V: TRBV5-7
J: TRBJ2-7
CDR3: CASSTRSALRPEQYF

V: TRBV5-1
J: TRBJ2-7
CDR3: CASSGGPDSYEQYF

V: TRBV9
J: TRBJ2-7
CDR3: CASSPLGGGPPLRGQYF

V: TRBV19
J: TRBJ1-1
CDR3: CASTDRNTEAFF

V: TRBV11-2
J: TRBJ2-7
CDR3: CASRHSRGKYEQYF

V: TRBV6-6
J: TRBJ1-2
CDR3: CASSPGSLSLYGYTF

V: TRBV28
J: TRBJ2-6
CDR3: CASRAGQGGSGANVLTF

V: TRBV14
J: TRBJ2-4
CDR3: CARESAGGGPKNIQYF

V: TRBV15
J: TRBJ2-5
CDR3: CATSRSSGAEETQYF

V: TRBV14
J: TRBJ2-1
CDR3: CASSQGIGTGGNEQFF

V: TRBV7-3
J: TRBJ1-1
CDR3: CASSPGITVEAFF

V: TRBV25-1
J: TRBJ1-1
CDR3: CASSESKAGFGGSGEAFF

V: TRBV7-6
J: TRBJ2-5
CDR3: CASNPRGSGETQYF

V: TRBV9
J: TRBJ1-4
CDR3: CASSVAPGQPSSREKLFF

V: TRBV27
J: TRBJ2-1
CDR3: CASTPLAGGRYNEQFF

V: TRBV19
J: TRBJ2-1
CDR3: CASSWLYNEQFF

V: TRBV12-5
J: TRBJ1-1
CDR3: CASGFLGAGEAFF

V: TRBV11-2
J: TRBJ2-7
CDR3: CASSLGDKVYEQYF

V: TRBV7-2
J: TRBJ2-6
CDR3: CASSALAVGSGANVLTF

V: TRBV7-9
J: TRBJ2-1
CDR3: CASSSFWGYDEQFF

V: TRBV4-2
J: TRBJ1-5
CDR3: CASSQLGSNQPQHF

V: TRBV5-6
J: TRBJ1-2
CDR3: CASRPRVGYPQDDYGYTF

V: TRBV9
J: TRBJ1-3
CDR3: CASSGDQSSGNTIYF

V: TRBV11-2
J: TRBJ1-5
CDR3: CASSPSGGLGNQPQHF